The TCR beta chain under discussion was sequenced for a study of blood T cell repertoires in COVID-19. Whole-study context: Researchers got acute and convalescent COVID-19 samples from the United States, Italy and Spain. In each case, the material was cDNA or gDNA derived from T cells, B-cell-depleted T cells, or PBMCs.

Original data processing: Researchers report that nucleated cell counts were estimated from reference gene primer amplification. Assay used: immunoSEQ multiplex PCR; TCRdb lists only in-frame clones, some missing. Clone size and V and J calls were adopted from that table, with D and trimming inferred from the DNA. The sample has about 98,000 clones, about 85% seen once. Germline V gives CDR1 MNHEY, CDR2 SVGAGI. V trimming: 6 bases; J trimming: 8 bases; junction bases outside the gene matches: 4. This CDR3 is 13 amino acids long. The J gene is TRBJ1-6, the V gene TRBV6-5, with 7 nucleotides matching TRBD1. The receptor was derived from a man aged 50 to 59 with active COVID-19. The sequenced sample was peripheral blood. The chain's CDR3 is CASSDRVDSPLHF. CDR3 coding DNA: TGTGCCAGCAGCGACAGGGTGGATTCACCCCTCCACTTT.